Sequencing of this TCR beta chain was carried out in a study of T cells after somatic rescue of genetic block. Generated by immunoSEQ multiplex PCR, the TCRdb table keeps only in-frame clones and is missing some. The sample includes fewer than 150,000 clones, around 90% of them seen just once. Germline CDR1 is SGHVS and CDR2 is FQNEAQ. CDR3 length: 14 amino acids. V shed 5 bases, J shed 5 bases, and the junction held 6 bases outside the gene matches. Material for sequencing was peripheral blood mononuclear cells (PBMCs). The sequence came from a young woman. This rearrangement joins TRBV7-8 to TRBJ2-7; TRBD1 matches 10 bases. CDR3 sequence reads: CASSQGQGWNEQYF. The CDR3 DNA follows: TGTGCCAGCAGCCAGGGACAGGGGTGGAACGAGCAGTACTTC.